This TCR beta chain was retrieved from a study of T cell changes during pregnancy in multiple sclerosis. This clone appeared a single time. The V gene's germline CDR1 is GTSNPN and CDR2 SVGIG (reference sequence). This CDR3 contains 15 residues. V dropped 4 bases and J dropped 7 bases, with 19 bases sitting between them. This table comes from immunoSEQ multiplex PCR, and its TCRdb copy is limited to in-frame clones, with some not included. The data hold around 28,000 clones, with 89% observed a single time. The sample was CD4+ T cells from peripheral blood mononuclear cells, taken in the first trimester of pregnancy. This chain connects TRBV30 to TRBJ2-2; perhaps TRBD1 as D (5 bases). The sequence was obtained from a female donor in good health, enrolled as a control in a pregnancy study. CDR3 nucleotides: TGTGCCTGGACGGGCAAAGCAGGGTTTGGCGGGGAGCTGTTTTTT. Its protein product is CAWTGKAGFGGELFF.